Listed below are T cell receptor beta chains from one sample, sequenced in a study of blood T cell repertoires in COVID-19. The table came from immunoSEQ multiplex PCR; TCRdb's copy has only in-frame clones and leaves some out. The profile shows about 65,000 clones, roughly 92% of them singletons. Sequencing input: peripheral blood. Receptor source: an older man with active COVID-19. Each CDR3 is given with its conserved first and last residue. D genes are given only for firm matches. Clone size is stated in some rows and not others, as once, few, many or a class when expanded.

J	D	size	V	DNA	CDR3
TRBJ1-4	TRBD1	NA	TRBV5-1	TGCGCCAGCAGCTCGGGACAGGGAACAACTAATGAAAAACTGTTTTTT	CASSSGQGTTNEKLFF
TRBJ2-5	TRBD1	NA	TRBV6-6	TGTGCCAGCAGTGGACAGGGGGCTGGAGAGACCCAGTACTTC	CASSGQGAGETQYF
TRBJ2-1	NA	NA	TRBV28	TGTGCCAGCAGCCAGAGGGGGACCGCTCGGTATGAGCAGTTCTTC	CASSQRGTARYEQFF
TRBJ2-3	NA	NA	TRBV7-8	TGTGCCAGCAGCTTAGAGGCCGTGGGGGCTGGGTATTTT	CASSLEAVGAGYF
TRBJ1-1	NA	NA	TRBV4-3	TGCGCCAGCAGCCAAGATCGTGCGGTTTTCGGCACTGAAGCTTTCTTT	CASSQDRAVFGTEAFF
TRBJ1-2	NA	NA	TRBV20-1	TGCAGTGCTAGTTACGCGGTGCGCTATGGCTACACCTTC	CSASYAVRYGYTF
TRBJ2-5	TRBD2	NA	TRBV5-1	TGCGCCAGCAGCTTGTTGGGACTAGCGGGGGCCGAAACCCAGTACTTC	CASSLLGLAGAETQYF
TRBJ2-1	TRBD2	NA	TRBV7-3	TGTGCCAGCAGCTCCGTAGCGGGTCCAATCAATGAGCAGTTCTTC	CASSSVAGPINEQFF
TRBJ2-2	NA	few	TRBV18	TGTGCCAGCTCACAGGAAACGGGCACCGGGGAGCTGTTTTTT	CASSQETGTGELFF
TRBJ1-6	NA	NA	TRBV18	TGTGCCAGCTCACCGAAGGGGGATTCACCCCTCCACTTT	CASSPKGDSPLHF
TRBJ1-1	NA	NA	TRBV7-9	TGTGCCAGCAGTTGGGAGGGCATGAACACTGAAGCTTTCTTT	CASSWEGMNTEAFF
TRBJ2-1	TRBD2	NA	TRBV18	TGTGCCAGCTCACCTCGACTAGCGGGGGGATACAATGAGCAGTTCTTC	CASSPRLAGGYNEQFF
TRBJ2-5	TRBD2	NA	TRBV3-1/TRBV3-2	TGTGCCAGCAGCCAAGGAGGACTAGCGGTAGAGACCCAGTACTTC	CASSQGGLAVETQYF
TRBJ1-2	TRBD1	NA	TRBV5-5	TGTGCCAGCAGCTCGCCAGACAGGGTTGAGAACTATGGCTACACCTTC	CASSSPDRVENYGYTF
TRBJ2-3	TRBD1	NA	TRBV3-1/TRBV3-2	TGTGCCAGCAGCTATCGACAGGGGAGAGGCACAGATACGCAGTATTTT	CASSYRQGRGTDTQYF
TRBJ2-7	TRBD2	few	TRBV7-9	TGTGCCAGCGCGGACCCCGGACTAGCGGGGGCTTCCTACGAGCAGTACTTC	CASADPGLAGASYEQYF
TRBJ2-2	NA	NA	TRBV5-6	TGTGCCAGCAGCTTCGTCCCGAACACCGGGGAGCTGTTTTTT	CASSFVPNTGELFF
TRBJ2-3	TRBD2	NA	TRBV6-4	TGTGCCAGCAGTGATTCTAGCGGGGGCCATCTGTATACGCAGTATTTT	CASSDSSGGHLYTQYF
TRBJ1-1	NA	NA	TRBV3-1/TRBV3-2	TGTGCCAGCAGCCGTCGGGGGGGTGGCACTGAAGCTTTCTTT	CASSRRGGGTEAFF
TRBJ1-4	TRBD1	once	TRBV5-1	TGCGCCAGCAGCTGGGCCGGGACAGCCGATGAAAAACTGTTTTTT	CASSWAGTADEKLFF
TRBJ2-3	TRBD2	NA	TRBV7-9	TGTGCCAGCAGCCCTCAAGCGGGGGGGCCAGCAGATACGCAGTATTTT	CASSPQAGGPADTQYF
TRBJ1-6	TRBD1	NA	TRBV3-1/TRBV3-2	TGTGCCAGCAAAACCGGGACAGGGGTTAATTCACCCCTCCACTTT	CASKTGTGVNSPLHF
TRBJ2-7	NA	NA	TRBV14	TGTGCCAGCAGCCGGGGCATTAGGGATTCCTACGAGCAGTACTTC	CASSRGIRDSYEQYF
TRBJ2-5	NA	NA	TRBV19	TGTGCCAGTAGTATTCTTGGCCACCAAGAGACCCAGTACTTC	CASSILGHQETQYF
TRBJ1-2	TRBD1	NA	TRBV7-2	TGTGCCAGCAGCTGGCCACAGGGGGCGGCTTTCGCCTATGGCTACACCTTC	CASSWPQGAAFAYGYTF
TRBJ1-5	TRBD1	NA	TRBV2	TGTGCCAGCAGTGCCCAGTGGACAGGGACTATAATCAGCCCCCAGCATTTT	CASSAQWTGTIISPQHF